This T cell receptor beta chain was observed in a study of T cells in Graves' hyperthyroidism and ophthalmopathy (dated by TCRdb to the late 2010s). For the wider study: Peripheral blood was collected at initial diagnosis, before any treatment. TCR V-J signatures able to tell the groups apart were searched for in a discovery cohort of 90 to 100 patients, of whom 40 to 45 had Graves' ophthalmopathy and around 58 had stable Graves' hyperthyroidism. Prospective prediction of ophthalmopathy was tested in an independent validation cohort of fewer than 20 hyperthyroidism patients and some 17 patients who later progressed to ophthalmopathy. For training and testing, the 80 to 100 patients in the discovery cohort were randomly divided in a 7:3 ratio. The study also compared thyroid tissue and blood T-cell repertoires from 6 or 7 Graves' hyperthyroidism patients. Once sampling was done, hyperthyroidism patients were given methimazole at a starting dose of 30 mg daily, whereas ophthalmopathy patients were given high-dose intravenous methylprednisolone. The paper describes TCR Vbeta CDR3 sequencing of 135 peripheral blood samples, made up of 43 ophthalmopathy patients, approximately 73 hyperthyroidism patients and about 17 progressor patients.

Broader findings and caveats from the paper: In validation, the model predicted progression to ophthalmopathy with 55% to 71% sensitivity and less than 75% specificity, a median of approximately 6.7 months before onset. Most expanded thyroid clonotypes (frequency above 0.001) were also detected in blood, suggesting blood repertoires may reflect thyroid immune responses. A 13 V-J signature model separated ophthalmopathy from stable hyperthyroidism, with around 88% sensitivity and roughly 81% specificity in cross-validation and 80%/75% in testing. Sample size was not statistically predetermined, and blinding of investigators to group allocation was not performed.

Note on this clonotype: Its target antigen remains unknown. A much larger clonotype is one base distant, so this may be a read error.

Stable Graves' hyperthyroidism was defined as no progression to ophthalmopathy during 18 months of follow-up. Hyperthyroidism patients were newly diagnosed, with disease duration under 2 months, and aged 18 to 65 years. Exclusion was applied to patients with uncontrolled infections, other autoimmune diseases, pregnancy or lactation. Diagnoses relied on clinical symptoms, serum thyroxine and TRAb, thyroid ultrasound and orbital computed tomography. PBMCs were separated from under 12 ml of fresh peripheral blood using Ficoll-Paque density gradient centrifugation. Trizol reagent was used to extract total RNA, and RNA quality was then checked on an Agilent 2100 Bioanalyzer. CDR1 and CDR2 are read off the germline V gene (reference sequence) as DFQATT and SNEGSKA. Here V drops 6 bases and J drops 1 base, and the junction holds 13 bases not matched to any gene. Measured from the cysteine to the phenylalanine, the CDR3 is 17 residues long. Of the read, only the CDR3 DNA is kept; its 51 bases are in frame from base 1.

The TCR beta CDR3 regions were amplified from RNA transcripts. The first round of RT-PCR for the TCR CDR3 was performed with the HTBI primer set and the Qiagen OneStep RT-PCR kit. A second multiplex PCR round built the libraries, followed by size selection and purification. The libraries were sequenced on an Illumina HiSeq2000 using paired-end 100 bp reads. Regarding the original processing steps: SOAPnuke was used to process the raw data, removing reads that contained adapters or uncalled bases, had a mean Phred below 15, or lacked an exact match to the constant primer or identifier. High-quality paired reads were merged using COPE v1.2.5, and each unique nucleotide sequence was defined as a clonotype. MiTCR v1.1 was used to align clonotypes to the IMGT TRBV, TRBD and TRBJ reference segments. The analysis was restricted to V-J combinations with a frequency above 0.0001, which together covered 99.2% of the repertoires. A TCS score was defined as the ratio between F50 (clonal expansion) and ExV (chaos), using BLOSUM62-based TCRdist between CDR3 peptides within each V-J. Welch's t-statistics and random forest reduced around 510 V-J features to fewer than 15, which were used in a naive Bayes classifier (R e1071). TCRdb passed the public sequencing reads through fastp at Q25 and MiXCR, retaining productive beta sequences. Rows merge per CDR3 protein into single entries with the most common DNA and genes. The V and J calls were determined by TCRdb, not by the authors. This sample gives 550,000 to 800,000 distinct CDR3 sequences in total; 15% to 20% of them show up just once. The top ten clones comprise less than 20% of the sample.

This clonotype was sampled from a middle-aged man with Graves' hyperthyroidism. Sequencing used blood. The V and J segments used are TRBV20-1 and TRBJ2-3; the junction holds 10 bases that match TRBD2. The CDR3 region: CSATALGTSERTDTQYF. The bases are TGCAGTGCGACCGCCCTTGGGACTAGCGAGCGCACAGATACGCAGTATTTT.